The 15 T cell receptor beta chains presented below share a single source sample, sequenced in a study of post-analysis software for immune sequencing data. Findings and caveats of the study: Roughly five TRBV segments were significantly more frequent in patients than in controls. TRBV5-6, TRBV5-1 and TRBV20-1 were among these segments.

Presence of unique molecular identifiers characterized the TCR beta cDNA libraries. TCRdb itself ran the PCR reads through MiXCR, one entry per CDR3 protein. The repertoire holds roughly 730,000 distinct CDR3 sequences, 25% to 30% seen once, with more than 0.45% in the top ten. Their target antigens are unknown. The material sequenced was blood. The origin of the receptors is a girl aged 10 to 17 with multiple sclerosis.

This rearrangement joins TRBV3-1 to TRBJ1-1; TRBD1 might be the D (5 bases). The length of the CDR3 is 11 residues. V lost 6 bases and J 8 bases, leaving 10 bases between the germline ends. Germline V gene data show CDR1 as LGHDT and CDR2 as YNNKEL (reference sequence). CDR3 region: CASRGTGEAFF. The CDR3 DNA reads TGTGCCAGCAGGGGGACGGGGGAAGCTTTCTTT.

This clonotype came up a few times. The chain recombines TRBV9 with TRBJ2-2; 14 positions match TRBD2. Germline V gene sequence: CDR1 SGDLS, CDR2 YYNGEE. The V and J ends lost 7 bases and 7 bases, in that order; junction bases with no gene match: 3. This CDR3 contains 14 residues. The CDR3 nucleotides read TGTGCCAGCGGACTAGCGGGAGGAGTCGGGGAGCTGTTTTTT. Its protein product is CASGLAGGVGELFF.

This clonotype occurred a few times. V gene TRBV28 combines with J gene TRBJ2-3, with D maybe TRBD2 (6 bases). Looked up from germline, CDR1 is MDHEN and CDR2 is SYDVKM. Trimming took off 11 bases at V and 1 base at J, with 16 bases between the two ends. The CDR3 is 14 residues long. CDR3 sequence: CAGGKWGGTDTQYF. The DNA for the CDR3 is TGTGCCGGCGGCAAGTGGGGGGGCACAGATACGCAGTATTTT.

The rearrangement joins TRBV12-3 or TRBV12-4 to TRBJ2-2, with TRBD1 identical over 8 bases. CDR3 length equals 15 residues. V shed 2 bases, J shed 7 bases, and the junction held 6 bases outside the gene matches. The CDR3 sequence is CASSLRQGASGELFF. For the CDR3, the DNA is TGTGCCAGCAGTTTAAGGCAGGGGGCGAGCGGGGAGCTGTTTTTT.

This chain uses TRBV7-6 with TRBJ2-2, with TRBD1 matching over 7 bases. The CDR3 is 15 residues long. The V segment lost 5 bases and the J segment 5 bases; nucleotides outside the gene matches: 8. Per the germline V gene, CDR1 is SGHVS and CDR2 is FNYEAQ. As DNA, the CDR3 is TGTGCCAGCAGCCCAGACAGGGTTAAGACCGGGGAGCTGTTTTTT. Translated: CASSPDRVKTGELFF.

This chain connects TRBV5-1 to TRBJ1-1; no clear D. CDR3 length: 14 amino acids. Germline V gene lookup returns CDR1 SGHRS and CDR2 YFSETQ. Trimming cost V 6 bases and J 1 base, with 13 bases left between them. CDR3 DNA sequence: TGCGCCAGCAAGGTAGGGCCAGAGAACACTGAAGCTTTCTTT. Protein: CASKVGPENTEAFF. Combining the CDR3 with reference TRBV5-1 and TRBJ1-1 gives the whole variable domain KAGVTQTPRYLIKTRGQQVTLSCSPISGHRSVSWYQQTPGQGLQFLFEYFSETQRNKGNFPGRFSGRQFSNSRSEMNVSTLELGDSALYLCASKVGPENTEAFFGQGTRLTVV.

The chain recombines TRBV7-2 with TRBJ2-7; a weak D match, TRBD2 (5 bases). CDR3 length: 13 residues. The germline V and J ends were trimmed by 5 bases and 7 bases, with 15 bases remaining between them. The germline V gene has CDR1 SGHTA and CDR2 FQGNSA. The CDR3, as DNA: TGTGCCAGCAGCCAGGACTTCGGTCGGGAGCAGTACTTC. Protein: CASSQDFGREQYF.

This clonotype was seen at least ten times. The V gene is TRBV6-2 or TRBV6-3, the J gene TRBJ2-7; no firm D call. Germline V gene data show CDR1 as MNHEY and CDR2 as SVGEGT. The CDR3 spans 11 residues. The germline V and J ends were trimmed by 6 bases and 3 bases, with 6 bases remaining between them. The CDR3 region is CASSPRYEQYF. The CDR3 nucleotides are TGTGCCAGCAGCCCTCGCTACGAGCAGTACTTC.

The chain combines TRBV4-2 with TRBJ1-6; D gene ambiguous. The CDR3 spans 15 residues. Per the germline V gene, CDR1 is LGHNA and CDR2 is YNFKEQ. Trimming took off 1 base at V and 9 bases at J, with 13 bases between the two ends. The CDR3 DNA follows: TGTGCCAGCAGCCAAGTAGGTGGGGATGGTTCACCCCTCCACTTT. It encodes CASSQVGGDGSPLHF.

This clonotype has more than one count but fewer than ten. The chain uses TRBV7-2 and TRBJ2-7, with 8 bases lining up with TRBD1. The length of the CDR3 is 15 residues. V lost 5 bases to trimming and J lost 2 bases; unmatched junction nucleotides: 8. Per the germline V gene, CDR1 is SGHTA and CDR2 is FQGNSA. The CDR3 nucleotides are TGTGCCAGCAGCGGCCGGACAGGGCTTCCCTACGAGCAGTACTTC. This gives the protein CASSGRTGLPYEQYF.

As concerns this clonotype: The junction departs from the called germline gene at one end, perhaps through a read error. This rearrangement joins TRBV25-1 to TRBJ2-7; TRBD1 matches at 9 bases. This CDR3 has 13 amino acids. Germline assignment: CDR1 MGHDK and CDR2 SYGVNS. CDR3 coding DNA: TGTGCCAGCAGTGAAGCCGGGACAGGGATATCCTCTTTC. This gives the protein CASSEAGTGISSF.

This clonotype showed up just a few times. V is TRBV7-6 and J is TRBJ2-1; TRBD2 matches at 14 bases. Germline V gene lookup returns CDR1 SGHVS and CDR2 FNYEAQ. The CDR3 covers 17 residues. With 5 bases clipped from V and 4 bases from J, the junction kept 7 bases outside the gene matches. The CDR3 spells CASSTPGLAGVYNEQFF. The CDR3 DNA sequence: TGTGCCAGCAGCACCCCGGGACTAGCGGGAGTATACAATGAGCAGTTCTTC.

Only one count was recorded for this clonotype. The chain couples TRBV4-1 to TRBJ2-1; 7 positions match TRBD2. The germline V gene encodes CDR1 MGHRA and CDR2 YSYEKL. The CDR3 loop spans 17 amino acids. The V segment lost 1 base and the J segment 5 bases; nucleotides outside the gene matches: 11. The CDR3 sequence is CASSQGPRGGPDNEQFF. The CDR3 region has the DNA TGCGCCAGCAGCCAAGGGCCTCGGGGAGGGCCCGACAATGAGCAGTTCTTC.

The rearrangement links TRBV7-8 to TRBJ2-7, with D tentatively TRBD1 or TRBD2 (7 bases each). V lost 5 bases and J 7 bases, leaving 15 bases between the germline ends. Germline V gene sequence: CDR1 SGHVS, CDR2 FQNEAQ. The CDR3 has 13 residues. The CDR3 spells CASSPPGGVEQYF. CDR3 coding DNA: TGTGCCAGCAGCCCCCCAGGGGGGGTGGAGCAGTACTTC.

The chain recombines TRBV5-1 with TRBJ2-5; D is possibly TRBD1 (6 bases). The J call may be mistaken, given a closer DNA end match to TRBJ2-7. Germline V CDR1 and CDR2: SGHRS, YFSETQ. This CDR3 contains 14 residues. CDR3: CASSLARGGDEQYF. The CDR3 DNA sequence: TGCGCCAGCAGCTTGGCCAGGGGTGGGGACGAGCAGTACTTC.